This T cell receptor beta chain came from a study of OX40 agonist ivuxolimab in advanced cancers. TCRdb's table, derived via immunoSEQ multiplex PCR, lists solely in-frame clones and lacks some. The table records 65,000 to 85,000 clones, about 94% of them present only once. A word on this clone: Antigen specificity is unknown.

Between the trimmed V and J ends, which lost 0 bases and 5 bases, there was a span of 23 bases. Germline values: CDR1 SGHDT, CDR2 YYEEEE. The CDR3 length is 18 residues. Study-level results: The study found that CD8+ T cells averaged more expanded clones than CD4+.

This sequence joins TRBV5-6 and TRBJ1-2; D may be TRBD1 (6 bases). The origin of this receptor is an adult with an advanced solid tumor such as melanoma, head and neck, liver or kidney cancer. The input for sequencing was CD4+ or CD8+ T cells sorted from blood, taken in a trial of the OX40 agonist ivuxolimab. The CDR3 DNA reads as TGTGCCAGCAGCTTGGATGGGGCTGGACAGCCCTTTACGTATGGCTACACCTTC. Protein sequence: CASSLDGAGQPFTYGYTF.